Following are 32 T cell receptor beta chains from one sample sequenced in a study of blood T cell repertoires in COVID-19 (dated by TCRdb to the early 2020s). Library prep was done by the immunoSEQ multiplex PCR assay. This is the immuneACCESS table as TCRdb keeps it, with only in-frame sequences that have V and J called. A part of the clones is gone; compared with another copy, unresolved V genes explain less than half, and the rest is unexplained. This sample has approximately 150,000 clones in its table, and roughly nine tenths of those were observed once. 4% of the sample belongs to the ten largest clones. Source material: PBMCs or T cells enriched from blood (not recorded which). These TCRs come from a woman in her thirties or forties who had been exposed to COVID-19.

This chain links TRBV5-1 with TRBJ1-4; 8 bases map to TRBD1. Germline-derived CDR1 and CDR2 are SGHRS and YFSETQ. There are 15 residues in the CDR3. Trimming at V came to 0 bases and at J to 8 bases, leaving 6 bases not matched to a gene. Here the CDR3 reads CASSLAGTGWEKLFF. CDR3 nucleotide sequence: TGCGCCAGCAGCTTGGCGGGGACAGGTTGGGAAAAACTGTTTTTT.

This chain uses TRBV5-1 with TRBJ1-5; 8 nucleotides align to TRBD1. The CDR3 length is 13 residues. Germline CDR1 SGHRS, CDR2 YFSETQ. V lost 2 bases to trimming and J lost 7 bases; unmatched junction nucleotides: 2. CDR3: CASSFGQGQPQHF. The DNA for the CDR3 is TGCGCCAGCAGCTTCGGACAGGGACAGCCCCAGCATTTT. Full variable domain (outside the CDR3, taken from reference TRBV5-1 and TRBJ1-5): KAGVTQTPRYLIKTRGQQVTLSCSPISGHRSVSWYQQTPGQGLQFLFEYFSETQRNKGNFPGRFSGRQFSNSRSEMNVSTLELGDSALYLCASSFGQGQPQHFGDGTRLSIL.

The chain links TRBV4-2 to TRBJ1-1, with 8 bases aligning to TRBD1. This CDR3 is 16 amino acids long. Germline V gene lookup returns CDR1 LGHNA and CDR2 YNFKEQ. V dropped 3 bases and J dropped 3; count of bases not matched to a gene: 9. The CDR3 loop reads CASSHLEQGVDTEAFF. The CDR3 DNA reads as TGTGCCAGCAGCCATCTCGAACAGGGGGTTGACACTGAAGCTTTCTTT.

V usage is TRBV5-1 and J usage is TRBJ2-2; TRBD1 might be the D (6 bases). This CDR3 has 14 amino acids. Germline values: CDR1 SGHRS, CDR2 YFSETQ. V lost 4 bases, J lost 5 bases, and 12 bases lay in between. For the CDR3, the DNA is TGCGCCAGCAGCGTATTACAGGGAACCGGGGAGCTGTTTTTT. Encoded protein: CASSVLQGTGELFF.

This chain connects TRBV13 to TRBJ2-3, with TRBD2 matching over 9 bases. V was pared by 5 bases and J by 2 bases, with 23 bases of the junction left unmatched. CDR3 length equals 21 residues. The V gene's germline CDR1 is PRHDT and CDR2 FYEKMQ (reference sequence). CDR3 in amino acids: CASSLAGFGGGKRRYTDTQYF. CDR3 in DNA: TGTGCCAGCAGCCTAGCGGGGTTCGGCGGGGGCAAACGTCGTTACACAGATACGCAGTATTTT.

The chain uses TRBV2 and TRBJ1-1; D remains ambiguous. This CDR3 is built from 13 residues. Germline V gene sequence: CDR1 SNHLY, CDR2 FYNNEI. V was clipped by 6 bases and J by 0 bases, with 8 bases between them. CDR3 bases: TGTGCCAGCAGCTCGGGAGTGAACACTGAAGCTTTCTTT. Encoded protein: CASSSGVNTEAFF. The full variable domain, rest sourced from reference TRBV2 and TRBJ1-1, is EPEVTQTPSHQVTQMGQEVILRCVPISNHLYFYWYRQILGQKVEFLVSFYNNEISEKSEIFDDQFSVERPDGSNFTLKIRSTKLEDSAMYFCASSSGVNTEAFFGQGTRLTVV.

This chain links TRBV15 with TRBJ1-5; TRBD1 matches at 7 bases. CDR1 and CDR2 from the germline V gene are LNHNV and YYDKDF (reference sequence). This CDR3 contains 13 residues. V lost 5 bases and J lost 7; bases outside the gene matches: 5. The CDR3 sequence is CATSGYRGQPQHF. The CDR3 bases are TGTGCCACCAGCGGGTACAGGGGACAGCCCCAGCATTTT.

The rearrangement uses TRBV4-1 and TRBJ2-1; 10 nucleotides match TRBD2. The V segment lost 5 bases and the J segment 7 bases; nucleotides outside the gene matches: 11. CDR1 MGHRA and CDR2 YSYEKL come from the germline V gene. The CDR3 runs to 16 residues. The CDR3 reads CASSREELAGINEQFF. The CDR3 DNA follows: TGCGCCAGCAGCAGGGAAGAACTAGCGGGGATTAATGAGCAGTTCTTC.

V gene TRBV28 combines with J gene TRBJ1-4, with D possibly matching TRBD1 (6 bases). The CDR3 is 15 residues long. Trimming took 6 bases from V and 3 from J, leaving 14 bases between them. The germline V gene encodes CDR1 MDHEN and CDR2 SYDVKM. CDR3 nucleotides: TGTGCCAGCAGCTGGGCCGGACAGCCTAATGAAAAACTGTTTTTT. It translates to CASSWAGQPNEKLFF.

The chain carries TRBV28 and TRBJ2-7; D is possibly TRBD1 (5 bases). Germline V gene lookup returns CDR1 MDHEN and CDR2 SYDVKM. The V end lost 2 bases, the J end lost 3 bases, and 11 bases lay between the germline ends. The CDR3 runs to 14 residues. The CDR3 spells CASSLDRFNYEQYF. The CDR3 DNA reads TGTGCCAGCAGTTTAGACAGATTCAACTACGAGCAGTACTTC.

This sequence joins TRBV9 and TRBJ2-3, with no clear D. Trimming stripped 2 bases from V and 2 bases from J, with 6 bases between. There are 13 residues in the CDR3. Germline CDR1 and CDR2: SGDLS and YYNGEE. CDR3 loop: CASSVENTDTQYF. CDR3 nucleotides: TGTGCCAGCAGCGTCGAGAACACAGATACGCAGTATTTT.

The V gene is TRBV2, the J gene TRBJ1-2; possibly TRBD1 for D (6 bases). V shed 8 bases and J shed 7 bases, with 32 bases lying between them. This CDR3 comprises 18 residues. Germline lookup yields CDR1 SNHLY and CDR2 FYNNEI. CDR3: CASDFSRTDLQNYVGYTF. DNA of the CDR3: TGTGCCAGCGACTTCTCCAGGACAGATCTACAAAACTATGTTGGCTACACCTTC. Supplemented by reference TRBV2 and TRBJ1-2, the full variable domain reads EPEVTQTPSHQVTQMGQEVILRCVPISNHLYFYWYRQILGQKVEFLVSFYNNEISEKSEIFDDQFSVERPDGSNFTLKIRSTKLEDSAMYFCASDFSRTDLQNYVGYTFGSGTRLTVV.

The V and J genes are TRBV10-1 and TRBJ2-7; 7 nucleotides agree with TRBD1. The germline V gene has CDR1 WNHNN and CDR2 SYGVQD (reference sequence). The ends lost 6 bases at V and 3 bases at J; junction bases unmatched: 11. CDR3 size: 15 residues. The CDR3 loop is CASSSGTAKGYEQYF. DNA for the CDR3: TGCGCCAGCAGCTCCGGGACAGCGAAGGGCTACGAGCAGTACTTC.

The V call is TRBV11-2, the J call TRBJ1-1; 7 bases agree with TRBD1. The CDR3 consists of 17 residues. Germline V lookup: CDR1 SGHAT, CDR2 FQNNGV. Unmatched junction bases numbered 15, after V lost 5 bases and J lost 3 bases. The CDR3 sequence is CASSPARGRNRDTEAFF. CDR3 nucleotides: TGTGCCAGCAGCCCGGCGAGGGGGCGGAACCGCGACACTGAAGCTTTCTTT. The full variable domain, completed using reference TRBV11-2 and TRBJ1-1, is EAGVAQSPRYKIIEKRQSVAFWCNPISGHATLYWYQQILGQGPKLLIQFQNNGVVDDSQLPKDRFSAERLKGVDSTLKIQPAKLEDSAVYLCASSPARGRNRDTEAFFGQGTRLTVV.

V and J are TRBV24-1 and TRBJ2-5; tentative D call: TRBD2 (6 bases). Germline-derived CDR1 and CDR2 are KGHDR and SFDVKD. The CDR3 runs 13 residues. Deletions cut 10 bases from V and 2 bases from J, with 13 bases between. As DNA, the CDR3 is TGTGCCACGGCGGGAAAGTCGCAAGAGACCCAGTACTTC. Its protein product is CATAGKSQETQYF.

The CDR3 here is CASRSTGGEEKLFF. CDR3 in DNA: TGTGCCAGCAGGTCGACAGGGGGCGAAGAAAAACTGTTTTTT. This chain uses TRBV7-9 with TRBJ1-4; TRBD1 matches 10 bases. The V gene's germline CDR1 is SEHNR and CDR2 FQNEAQ (reference sequence). The CDR3 runs to 14 residues. V lost 6 bases, J lost 8 bases, and 6 bases stayed unmatched.

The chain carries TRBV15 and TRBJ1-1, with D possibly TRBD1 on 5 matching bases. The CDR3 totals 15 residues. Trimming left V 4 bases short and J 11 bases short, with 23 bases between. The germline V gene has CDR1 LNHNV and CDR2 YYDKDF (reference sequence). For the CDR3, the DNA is TGTGCCACCAGCACCAAACAGGAACCTATTCTCAAGGCTTTCTTT. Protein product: CATSTKQEPILKAFF.

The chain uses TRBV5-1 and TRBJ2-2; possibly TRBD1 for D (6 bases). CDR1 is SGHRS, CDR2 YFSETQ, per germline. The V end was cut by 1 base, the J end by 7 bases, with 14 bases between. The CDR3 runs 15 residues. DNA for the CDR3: TGCGCCAGCAGCTTGCGGGGACAACGGAACGGGGAGCTGTTTTTT. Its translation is CASSLRGQRNGELFF.

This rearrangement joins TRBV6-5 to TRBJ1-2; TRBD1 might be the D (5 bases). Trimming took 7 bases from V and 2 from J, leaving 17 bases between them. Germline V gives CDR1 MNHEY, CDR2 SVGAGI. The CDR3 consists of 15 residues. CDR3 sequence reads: CASTSDSTVNYGYTF. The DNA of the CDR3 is TGTGCCAGCACCTCCGACAGTACCGTCAACTATGGCTACACCTTC.

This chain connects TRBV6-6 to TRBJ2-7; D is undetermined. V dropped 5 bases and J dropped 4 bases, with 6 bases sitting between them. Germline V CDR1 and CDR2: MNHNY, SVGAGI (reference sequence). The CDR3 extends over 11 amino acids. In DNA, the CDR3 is TGTGCCAGCAGTCCCCTTTACGAGCAGTACTTC. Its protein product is CASSPLYEQYF.

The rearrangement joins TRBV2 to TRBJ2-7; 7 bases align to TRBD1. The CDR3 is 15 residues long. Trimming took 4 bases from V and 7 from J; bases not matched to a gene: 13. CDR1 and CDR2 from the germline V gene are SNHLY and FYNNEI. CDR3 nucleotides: TGTGCCAGCAGTGCGGGACAGCCCCCGGGTGAAGAGCAGTACTTC. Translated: CASSAGQPPGEEQYF.

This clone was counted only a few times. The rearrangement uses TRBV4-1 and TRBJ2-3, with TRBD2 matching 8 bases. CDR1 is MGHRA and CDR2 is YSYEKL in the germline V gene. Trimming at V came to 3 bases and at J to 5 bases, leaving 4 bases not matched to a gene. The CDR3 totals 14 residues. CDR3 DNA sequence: TGCGCCAGCAGCCACGGGGGGGCCGGAGATACGCAGTATTTT. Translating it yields CASSHGGAGDTQYF.

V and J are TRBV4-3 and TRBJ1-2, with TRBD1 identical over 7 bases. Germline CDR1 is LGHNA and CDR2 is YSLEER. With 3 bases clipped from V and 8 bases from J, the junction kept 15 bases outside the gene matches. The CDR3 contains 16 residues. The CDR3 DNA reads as TGCGCCAGCAGCCACCTAGGCCTTGGGACAGACCGGGGCTACACCTTC. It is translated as CASSHLGLGTDRGYTF.

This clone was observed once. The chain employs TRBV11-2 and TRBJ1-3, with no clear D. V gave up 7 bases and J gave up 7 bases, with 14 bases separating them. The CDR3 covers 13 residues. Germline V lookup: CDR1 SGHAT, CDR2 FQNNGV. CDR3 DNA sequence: TGTGCCAGCATCAACACGGGAGGGAACACCATATATTTT. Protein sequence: CASINTGGNTIYF.

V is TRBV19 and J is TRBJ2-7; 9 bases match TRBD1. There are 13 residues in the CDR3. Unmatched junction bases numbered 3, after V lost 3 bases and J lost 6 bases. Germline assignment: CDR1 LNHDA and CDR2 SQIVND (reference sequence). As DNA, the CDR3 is TGTGCCAGTAGTATCGGACAGGGGTCCGAGCAGTACTTC. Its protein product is CASSIGQGSEQYF.

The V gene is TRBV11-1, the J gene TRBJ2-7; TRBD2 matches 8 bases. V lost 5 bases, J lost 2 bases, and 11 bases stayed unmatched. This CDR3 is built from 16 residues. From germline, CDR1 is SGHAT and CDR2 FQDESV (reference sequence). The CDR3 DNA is TGTGCCAGCAGCCATACCGGGACTAGGGAAACCTACGAGCAGTACTTC. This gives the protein CASSHTGTRETYEQYF.

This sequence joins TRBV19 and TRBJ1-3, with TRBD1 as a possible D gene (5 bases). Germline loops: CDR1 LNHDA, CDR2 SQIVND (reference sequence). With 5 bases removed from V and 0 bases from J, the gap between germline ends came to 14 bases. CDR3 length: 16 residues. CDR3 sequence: CASSGGTQHSGNTIYF. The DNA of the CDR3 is TGTGCCAGTAGTGGCGGGACCCAACACTCTGGAAACACCATATATTTT. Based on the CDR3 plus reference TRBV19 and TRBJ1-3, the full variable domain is DGGITQSPKYLFRKEGQNVTLSCEQNLNHDAMYWYRQDPGQGLRLIYYSQIVNDFQKGDIAEGYSVSREKKESFPLTVTSAQKNPTAFYLCASSGGTQHSGNTIYFGEGSWLTVV.

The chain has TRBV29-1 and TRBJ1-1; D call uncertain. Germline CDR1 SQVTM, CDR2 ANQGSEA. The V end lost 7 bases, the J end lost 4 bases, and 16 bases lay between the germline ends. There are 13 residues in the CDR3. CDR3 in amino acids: CSGSNRAGTEAFF. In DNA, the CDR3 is TGCAGCGGTTCTAATAGGGCGGGCACTGAAGCTTTCTTT.

This CDR3 is CASSDFGLAGGGTDTQYF. The DNA of the CDR3 is TGTGCCAGCAGTGACTTCGGACTAGCGGGAGGTGGCACAGATACGCAGTATTTT. The V call is TRBV2, the J call TRBJ2-3, with 14 positions matching TRBD2. In germline, CDR1 is SNHLY, CDR2 FYNNEI. The CDR3 is 18 residues long. The J segment lost 1 base and the V segment lost 3 bases, leaving 6 bases of the junction unmatched.

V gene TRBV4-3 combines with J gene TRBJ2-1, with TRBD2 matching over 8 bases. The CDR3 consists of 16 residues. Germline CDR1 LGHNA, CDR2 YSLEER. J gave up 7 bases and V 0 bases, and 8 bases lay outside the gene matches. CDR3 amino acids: CASSQDTSGGENEQFF. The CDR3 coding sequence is TGCGCCAGCAGCCAAGATACTAGCGGAGGGGAAAATGAGCAGTTCTTC.

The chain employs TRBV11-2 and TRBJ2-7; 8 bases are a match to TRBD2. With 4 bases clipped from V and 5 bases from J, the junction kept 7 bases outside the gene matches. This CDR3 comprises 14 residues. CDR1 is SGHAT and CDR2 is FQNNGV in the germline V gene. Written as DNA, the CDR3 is TGTGCCAGCAGCTCAGAACGCGGGAGGAACGAGCAGTACTTC. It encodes CASSSERGRNEQYF.

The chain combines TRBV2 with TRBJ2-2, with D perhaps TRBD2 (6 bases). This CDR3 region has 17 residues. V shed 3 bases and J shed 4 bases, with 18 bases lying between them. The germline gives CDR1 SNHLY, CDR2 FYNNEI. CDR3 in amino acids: CASSDGRGSARTGELFF. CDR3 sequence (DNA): TGTGCCAGCAGTGATGGGCGGGGCTCGGCCCGCACCGGGGAGCTGTTTTTT. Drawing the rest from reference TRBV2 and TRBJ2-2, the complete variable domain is EPEVTQTPSHQVTQMGQEVILRCVPISNHLYFYWYRQILGQKVEFLVSFYNNEISEKSEIFDDQFSVERPDGSNFTLKIRSTKLEDSAMYFCASSDGRGSARTGELFFGEGSRLTVL.